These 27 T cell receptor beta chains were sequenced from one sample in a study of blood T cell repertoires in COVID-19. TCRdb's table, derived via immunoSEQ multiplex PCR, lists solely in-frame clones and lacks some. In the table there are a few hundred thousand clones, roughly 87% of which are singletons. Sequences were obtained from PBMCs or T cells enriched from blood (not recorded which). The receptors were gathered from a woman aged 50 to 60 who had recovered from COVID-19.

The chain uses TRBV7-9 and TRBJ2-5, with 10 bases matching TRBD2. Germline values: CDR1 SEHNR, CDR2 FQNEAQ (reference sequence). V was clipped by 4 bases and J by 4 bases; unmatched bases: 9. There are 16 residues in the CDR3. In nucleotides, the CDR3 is TGTGCCAGCAGCTATGGGGGGGCTAGCGGGAGAGAGACCCAGTACTTC. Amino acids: CASSYGGASGRETQYF.

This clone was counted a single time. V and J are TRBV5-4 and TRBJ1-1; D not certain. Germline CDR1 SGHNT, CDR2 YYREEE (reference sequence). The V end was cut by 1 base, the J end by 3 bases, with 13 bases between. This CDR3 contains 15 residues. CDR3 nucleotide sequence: TGTGCCAGCAGCTTGTCGGCAGGATCGGACACTGAAGCTTTCTTT. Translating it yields CASSLSAGSDTEAFF.

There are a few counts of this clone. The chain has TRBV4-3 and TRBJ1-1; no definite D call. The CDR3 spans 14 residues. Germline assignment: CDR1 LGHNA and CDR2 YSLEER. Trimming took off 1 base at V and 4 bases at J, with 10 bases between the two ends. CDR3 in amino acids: CASSQGLTVTEAFF. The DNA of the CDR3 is TGCGCCAGCAGCCAAGGACTAACGGTCACTGAAGCTTTCTTT.

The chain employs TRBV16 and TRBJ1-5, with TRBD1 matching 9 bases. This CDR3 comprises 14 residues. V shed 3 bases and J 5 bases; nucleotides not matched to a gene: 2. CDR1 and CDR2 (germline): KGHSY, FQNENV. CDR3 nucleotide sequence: TGTGCCAGCAGCCAGCGGGACAGGGATCAGCCCCAGCATTTT. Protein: CASSQRDRDQPQHF. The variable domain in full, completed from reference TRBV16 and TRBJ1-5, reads GEEVAQTPKHLVRGEGQKAKLYCAPIKGHSYVFWYQQVLKNEFKFLISFQNENVFDETGMPKERFSAKCLPNSPCSLEIQATKLEDSAVYFCASSQRDRDQPQHFGDGTRLSIL.

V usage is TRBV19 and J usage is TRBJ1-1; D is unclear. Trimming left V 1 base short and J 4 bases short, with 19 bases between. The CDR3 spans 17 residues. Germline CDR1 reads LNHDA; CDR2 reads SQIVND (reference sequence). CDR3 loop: CASSIAWGVGGGTEAFF. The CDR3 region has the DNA TGTGCCAGTAGTATAGCGTGGGGAGTCGGCGGTGGCACTGAAGCTTTCTTT.

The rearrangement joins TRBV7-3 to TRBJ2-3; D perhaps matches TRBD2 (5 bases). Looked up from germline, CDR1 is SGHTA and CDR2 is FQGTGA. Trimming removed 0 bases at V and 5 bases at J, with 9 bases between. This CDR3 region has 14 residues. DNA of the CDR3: TGTGCCAGCAGCTTAACGGGTGGGAGAGATACGCAGTATTTT. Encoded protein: CASSLTGGRDTQYF.

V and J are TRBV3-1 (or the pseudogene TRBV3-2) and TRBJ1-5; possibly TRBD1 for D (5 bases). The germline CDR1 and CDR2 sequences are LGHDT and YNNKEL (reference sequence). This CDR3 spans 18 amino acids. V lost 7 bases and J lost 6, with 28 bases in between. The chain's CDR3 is CASNPLPPFRAVRQPQHF. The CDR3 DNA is TGTGCCAGCAACCCCCTTCCCCCCTTCAGGGCAGTACGTCAGCCCCAGCATTTT.

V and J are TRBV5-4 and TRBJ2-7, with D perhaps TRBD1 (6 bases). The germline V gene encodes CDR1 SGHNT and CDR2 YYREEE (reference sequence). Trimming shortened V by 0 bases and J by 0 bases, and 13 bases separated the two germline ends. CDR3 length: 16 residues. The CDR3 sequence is CASSLAGVKPSYEQYF. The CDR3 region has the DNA TGTGCCAGCAGCTTGGCAGGGGTCAAGCCCTCCTACGAGCAGTACTTC.

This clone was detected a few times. The CDR3 loop is CASSQGQGAYEQYF. The DNA for the CDR3 is TGTGCCAGCAGCCAAGGACAGGGGGCCTACGAGCAGTACTTC. This chain uses TRBV4-2 with TRBJ2-7; 9 bases line up with TRBD1. The junction had 0 bases not matched to a gene; V was cut back by 1 base and J by 2 bases. CDR1 and CDR2 from the germline V gene are LGHNA and YNFKEQ. This CDR3 has 14 residues.

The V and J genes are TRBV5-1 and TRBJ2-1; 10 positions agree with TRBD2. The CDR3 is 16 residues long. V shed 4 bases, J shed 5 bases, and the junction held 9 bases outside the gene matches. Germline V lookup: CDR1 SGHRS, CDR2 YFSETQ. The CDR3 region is CASSPRTSGQDNEQFF. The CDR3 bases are TGCGCCAGCAGCCCACGGACTAGCGGACAAGACAATGAGCAGTTCTTC.

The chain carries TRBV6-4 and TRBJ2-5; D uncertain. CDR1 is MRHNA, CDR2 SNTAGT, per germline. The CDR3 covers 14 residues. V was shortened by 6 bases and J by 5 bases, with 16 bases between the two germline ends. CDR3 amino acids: CASSATKLGETQYF. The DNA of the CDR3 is TGTGCCAGCAGCGCAACCAAACTCGGGGAGACCCAGTACTTC.

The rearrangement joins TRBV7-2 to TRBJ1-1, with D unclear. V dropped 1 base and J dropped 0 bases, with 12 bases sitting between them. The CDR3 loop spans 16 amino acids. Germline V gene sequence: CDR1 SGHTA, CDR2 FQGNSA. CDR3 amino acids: CASSLGEVNMNTEAFF. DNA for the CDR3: TGTGCCAGCAGCTTAGGGGAGGTCAATATGAACACTGAAGCTTTCTTT. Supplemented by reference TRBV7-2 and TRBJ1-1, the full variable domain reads GAGVSQSPSNKVTEKGKDVELRCDPISGHTALYWYRQSLGQGLEFLIYFQGNSAPDKSGLPSDRFSAERTGGSVSTLTIQRTQQEDSAVYLCASSLGEVNMNTEAFFGQGTRLTVV.

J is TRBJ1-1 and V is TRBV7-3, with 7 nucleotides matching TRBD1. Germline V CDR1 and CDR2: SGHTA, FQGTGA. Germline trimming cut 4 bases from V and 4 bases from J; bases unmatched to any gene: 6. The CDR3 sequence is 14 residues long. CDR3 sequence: CASSSGTASTEAFF. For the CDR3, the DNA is TGTGCCAGCAGCTCCGGGACAGCGAGCACTGAAGCTTTCTTT.

CDR3 in DNA: TGCGCCAGCAGCCTCCATTCGCAGGGTTACGAGCAGTACTTC. Its protein product is CASSLHSQGYEQYF. The chain carries TRBV5-1 and TRBJ2-7; D is perhaps TRBD1 (5 bases). V lost 4 bases and J 4 bases, leaving 15 bases between the germline ends. Germline V gives CDR1 SGHRS, CDR2 YFSETQ. The CDR3 sequence is 14 residues long.

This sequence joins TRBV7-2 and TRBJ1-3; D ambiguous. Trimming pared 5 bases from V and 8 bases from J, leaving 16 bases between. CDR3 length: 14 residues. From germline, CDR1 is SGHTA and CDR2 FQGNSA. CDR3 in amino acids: CASSPGSRGDTIYF. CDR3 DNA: TGTGCCAGCAGCCCGGGGAGTCGGGGAGACACCATATATTTT.

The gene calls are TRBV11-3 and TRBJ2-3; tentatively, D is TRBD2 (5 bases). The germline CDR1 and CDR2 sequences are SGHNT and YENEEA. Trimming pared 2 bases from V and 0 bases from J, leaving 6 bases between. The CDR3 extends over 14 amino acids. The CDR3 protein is CASSLTRSTDTQYF. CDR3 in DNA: TGTGCCAGCAGCTTAACTAGGAGCACAGATACGCAGTATTTT.

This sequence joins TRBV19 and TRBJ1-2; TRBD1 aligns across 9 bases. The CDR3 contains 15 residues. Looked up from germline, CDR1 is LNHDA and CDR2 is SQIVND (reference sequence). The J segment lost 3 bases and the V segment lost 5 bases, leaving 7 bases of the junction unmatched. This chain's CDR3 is CASSPTGGGYYGYTF. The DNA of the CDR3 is TGTGCCAGTAGTCCGACAGGGGGTGGGTACTATGGCTACACCTTC.

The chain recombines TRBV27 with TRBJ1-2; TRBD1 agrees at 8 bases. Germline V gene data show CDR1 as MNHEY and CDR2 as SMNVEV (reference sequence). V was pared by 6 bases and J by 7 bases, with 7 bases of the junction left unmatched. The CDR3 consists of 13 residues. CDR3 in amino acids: CASSPGGARGYTF. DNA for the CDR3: TGTGCCAGCAGCCCAGGGGGCGCGCGTGGCTACACCTTC.

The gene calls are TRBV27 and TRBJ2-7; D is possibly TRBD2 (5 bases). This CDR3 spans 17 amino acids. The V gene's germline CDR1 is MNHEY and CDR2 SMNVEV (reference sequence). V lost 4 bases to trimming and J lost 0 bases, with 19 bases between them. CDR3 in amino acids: CASSSQRVSKNSYEQYF. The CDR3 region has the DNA TGTGCCAGCAGTTCACAGAGGGTGTCTAAAAACTCCTACGAGCAGTACTTC.

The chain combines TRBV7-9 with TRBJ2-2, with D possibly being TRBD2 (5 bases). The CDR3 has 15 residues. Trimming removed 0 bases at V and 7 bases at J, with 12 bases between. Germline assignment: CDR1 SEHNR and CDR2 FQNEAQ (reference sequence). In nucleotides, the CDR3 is TGTGCCAGCAGCTTAGCTGAGGGTGGTGTCGGGGAGCTGTTTTTT. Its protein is CASSLAEGGVGELFF. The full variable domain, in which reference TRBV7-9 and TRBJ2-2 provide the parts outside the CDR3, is DTGVSQNPRHKITKRGQNVTFRCDPISEHNRLYWYRQTLGQGPEFLTYFQNEAQLEKSRLLSDRFSAERPKGSFSTLEIQRTEQGDSAMYLCASSLAEGGVGELFFGEGSRLTVL.

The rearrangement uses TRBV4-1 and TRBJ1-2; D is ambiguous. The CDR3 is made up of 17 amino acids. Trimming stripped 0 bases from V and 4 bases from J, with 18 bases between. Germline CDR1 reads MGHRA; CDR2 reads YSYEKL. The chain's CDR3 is CASSQDRLDSVLYGYTF. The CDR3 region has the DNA TGCGCCAGCAGCCAAGATCGGTTGGACTCCGTACTCTATGGCTACACCTTC.

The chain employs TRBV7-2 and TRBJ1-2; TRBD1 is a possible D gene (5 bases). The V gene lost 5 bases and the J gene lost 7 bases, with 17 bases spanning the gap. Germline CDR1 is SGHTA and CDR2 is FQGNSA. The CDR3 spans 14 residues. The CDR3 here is CASSLRQPGRGYTF. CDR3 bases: TGTGCCAGCAGCCTGCGACAGCCAGGACGTGGCTACACCTTC. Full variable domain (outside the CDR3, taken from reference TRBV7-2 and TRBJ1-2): GAGVSQSPSNKVTEKGKDVELRCDPISGHTALYWYRQSLGQGLEFLIYFQGNSAPDKSGLPSDRFSAERTGGSVSTLTIQRTQQEDSAVYLCASSLRQPGRGYTFGSGTRLTVV.

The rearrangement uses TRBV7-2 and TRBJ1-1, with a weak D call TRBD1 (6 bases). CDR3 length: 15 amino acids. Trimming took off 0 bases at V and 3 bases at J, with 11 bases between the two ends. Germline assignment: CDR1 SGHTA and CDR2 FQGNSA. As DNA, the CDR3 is TGTGCCAGCAGCTTAGCACAGGGAGCTTACACTGAAGCTTTCTTT. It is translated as CASSLAQGAYTEAFF.

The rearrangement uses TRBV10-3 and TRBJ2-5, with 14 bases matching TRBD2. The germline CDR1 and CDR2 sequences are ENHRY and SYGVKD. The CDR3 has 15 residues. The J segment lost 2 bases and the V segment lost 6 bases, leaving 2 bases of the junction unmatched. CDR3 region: CAIRGTSGGQETQYF. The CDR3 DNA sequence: TGTGCCATCAGAGGGACTAGCGGGGGTCAAGAGACCCAGTACTTC.

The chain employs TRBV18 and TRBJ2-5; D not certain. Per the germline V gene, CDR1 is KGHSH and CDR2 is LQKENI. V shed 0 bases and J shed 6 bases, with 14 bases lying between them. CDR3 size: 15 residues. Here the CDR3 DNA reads TGTGCCAGCTCACCACCGGTGGATCAGGTGAAGACCCAGTACTTC. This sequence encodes CASSPPVDQVKTQYF.

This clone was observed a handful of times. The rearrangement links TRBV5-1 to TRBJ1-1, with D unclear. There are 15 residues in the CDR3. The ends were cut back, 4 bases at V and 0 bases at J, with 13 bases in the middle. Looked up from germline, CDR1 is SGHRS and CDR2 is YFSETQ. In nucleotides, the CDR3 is TGCGCCAGCAGCGGTACTGGTGGGCTGAACACTGAAGCTTTCTTT. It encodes CASSGTGGLNTEAFF.

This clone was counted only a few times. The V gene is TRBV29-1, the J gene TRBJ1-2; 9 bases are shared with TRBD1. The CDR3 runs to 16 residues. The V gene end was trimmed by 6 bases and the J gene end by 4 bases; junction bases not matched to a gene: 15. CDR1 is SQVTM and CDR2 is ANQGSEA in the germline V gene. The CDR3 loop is CSVGALTRDRAYGYTF. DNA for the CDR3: TGCAGCGTGGGGGCCCTAACCCGGGACAGGGCCTATGGCTACACCTTC. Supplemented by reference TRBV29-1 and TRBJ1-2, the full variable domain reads SAVISQKPSRDICQRGTSLTIQCQVDSQVTMMFWYRQQPGQSLTLIATANQGSEATYESGFVIDKFPISRPNLTFSTLTVSNMSPEDSSIYLCSVGALTRDRAYGYTFGSGTRLTVV.